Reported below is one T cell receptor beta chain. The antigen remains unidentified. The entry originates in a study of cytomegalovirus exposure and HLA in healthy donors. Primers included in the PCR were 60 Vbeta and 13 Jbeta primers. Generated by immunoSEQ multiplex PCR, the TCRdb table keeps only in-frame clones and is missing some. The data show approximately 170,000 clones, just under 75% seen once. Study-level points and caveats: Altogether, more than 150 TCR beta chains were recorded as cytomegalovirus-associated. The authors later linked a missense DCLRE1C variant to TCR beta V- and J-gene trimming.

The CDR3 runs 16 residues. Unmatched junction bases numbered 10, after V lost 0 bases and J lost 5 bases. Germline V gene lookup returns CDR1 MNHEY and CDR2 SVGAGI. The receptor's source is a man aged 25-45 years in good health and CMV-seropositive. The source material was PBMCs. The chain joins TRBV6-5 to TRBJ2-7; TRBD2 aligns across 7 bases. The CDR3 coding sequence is TGTGCCAGCAGTTACTCGAGAGGCGGGAGAACCAACGAGCAGTACTTC. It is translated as CASSYSRGGRTNEQYF.